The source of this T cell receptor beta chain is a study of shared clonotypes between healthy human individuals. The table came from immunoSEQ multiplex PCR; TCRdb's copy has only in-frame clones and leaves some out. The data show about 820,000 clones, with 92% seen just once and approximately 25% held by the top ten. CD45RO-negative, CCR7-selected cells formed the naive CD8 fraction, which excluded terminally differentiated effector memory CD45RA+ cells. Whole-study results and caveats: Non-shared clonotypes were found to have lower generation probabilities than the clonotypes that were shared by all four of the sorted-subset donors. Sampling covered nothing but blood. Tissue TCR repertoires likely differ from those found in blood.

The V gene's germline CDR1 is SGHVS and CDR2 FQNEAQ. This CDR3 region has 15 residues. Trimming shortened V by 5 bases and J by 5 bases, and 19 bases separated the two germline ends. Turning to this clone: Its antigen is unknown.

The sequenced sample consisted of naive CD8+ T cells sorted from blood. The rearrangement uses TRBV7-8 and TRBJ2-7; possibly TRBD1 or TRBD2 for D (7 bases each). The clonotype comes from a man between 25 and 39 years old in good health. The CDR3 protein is CASSPWGEGADEQYF. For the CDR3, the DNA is TGTGCCAGCAGCCCATGGGGGGAGGGGGCGGACGAGCAGTACTTC.